This T cell receptor (beta chain) derives from a study of Graves' ophthalmopathy and Graves' hyperthyroidism. Study at large: Before any treatment was given, at initial diagnosis, peripheral blood was collected.

Amplifying from RNA transcripts, the study obtained TCR beta CDR3 regions. HTBI primers served in a first-round RT-PCR, which a second-round multiplex PCR followed. TCRdb recomputed calls from the multiplex PCR reads with MiXCR, one row per CDR3 protein. The table includes about 400,000 distinct CDR3 sequences, roughly 15% detected once. This clonotype has only a few counts. What it binds is not known. The study, taken as a whole, reports: Thyroid clonotypes that were expanded above 0.001 frequency mostly also appeared in blood.

This CDR3 is built from 15 residues. The junction had 2 bases not matched to a gene; V was cut back by 6 bases and J by 4 bases. This clonotype originated in a young woman with stable Graves' hyperthyroidism. The chain employs TRBV12-3 or TRBV12-4 and TRBJ2-2, with TRBD2 matching over 13 bases. The sample comprised peripheral blood. The CDR3 loop reads CASRGLAGSTGELFF. The CDR3 nucleotides are TGTGCCAGCAGGGGACTAGCGGGGTCCACCGGGGAGCTGTTTTTT.